This is a list of T cell receptor beta chains from one sample in a study of cytomegalovirus exposure and HLA in healthy donors. Assay: immunoSEQ multiplex PCR; the TCRdb copy retains only in-frame clones and omits some. Among over 150,000 clones listed, 70% to 80% were seen once. The sequenced sample consisted of PBMCs. Source of these receptors: a woman aged 40 to 50 in good health and CMV-seronegative. Both conserved end residues are part of each CDR3. The D gene is left open where the match is weak. For some rows the clone size is stated as once, few or many, or as a class when expanded; others skip it.

j_call clone_size v_call d_call cdr3_aa cdr3_nt
TRBJ1-3 . TRBV7-8 . CASSLLSQASGNTIYF TGTGCCAGCAGCTTACTTAGTCAGGCTTCTGGAAACACCATATATTTT
TRBJ2-7 . TRBV7-6 . CASSVGQYEQYF TGTGCCAGCAGCGTCGGACAGTACGAGCAGTACTTC
TRBJ2-3 . TRBV4-1 TRBD1 CVSSPGQGTTDTQYF TGCGTCAGCAGCCCAGGACAGGGCACCACAGATACGCAGTATTTT
TRBJ2-7 . TRBV5-1 . CASYFGGQSSYEQYF TGCGCCAGCTACTTTGGAGGACAGTCGTCCTACGAGCAGTACTTC
TRBJ2-7 few TRBV5-1 . CASSSADSYEQYF TGCGCCAGCAGCTCAGCGGATTCCTACGAGCAGTACTTC
TRBJ1-5 . TRBV28 TRBD1 CASSATGNQPQHF TGTGCCAGCAGTGCGACAGGGAATCAGCCCCAGCATTTT
TRBJ1-2 . TRBV5-1 TRBD1 CASSFSPGQGASSGGYTF TGCGCCAGCAGCTTTAGTCCGGGACAGGGAGCGAGTTCGGGAGGCTACACCTTC
TRBJ2-1 . TRBV27 TRBD1 CASSPVDRGGSEQFF TGTGCCAGCAGTCCTGTGGACAGGGGTGGGAGTGAGCAGTTCTTC
TRBJ2-1 few TRBV28 . CASTIGYSYNEQFF TGTGCCAGCACCATCGGTTATTCCTACAATGAGCAGTTCTTC
TRBJ1-1 . TRBV6-4 TRBD1 CASSLTGMNTEAFF TGTGCCAGCAGCTTGACAGGGATGAACACTGAAGCTTTCTTT
TRBJ2-7 few TRBV9 . CASSEPNRGDKFF TGTGCCAGCAGCGAGCCTAATCGAGGGGACAAGTTTTTC
TRBJ2-1 few TRBV6-4 TRBD1 CASSVDRGASNEQFF TGTGCCAGCAGTGTAGACAGGGGGGCGTCCAATGAGCAGTTCTTC
TRBJ2-2 once TRBV27 TRBD1 CASSFPTGVVTGELFF TGTGCCAGCAGTTTCCCGACAGGGGTGGTGACCGGGGAGCTGTTTTTT
TRBJ2-1 few TRBV2 TRBD2 CASPIGGSSYNEQFF TGTGCCAGCCCAATCGGGGGGAGCTCCTACAATGAGCAGTTCTTC
TRBJ1-1 few TRBV2 . CASSLGLETEAFF TGTGCCAGCAGTCTAGGACTGGAGACTGAAGCTTTCTTT
TRBJ2-7 . TRBV7-2 . CASSLNLGSTYEQYF TGTGCCAGCAGCTTAAACCTTGGCTCAACCTACGAGCAGTACTTC
TRBJ1-1 . TRBV19 . CASSIYSGGSEAFF TGTGCCAGTAGTATTTATTCGGGGGGCTCTGAAGCTTTCTTT
TRBJ2-3 . TRBV6-1 TRBD1 CASGQGTATDTQYF TGTGCCAGCGGACAGGGGACCGCCACAGATACGCAGTATTTT
TRBJ2-2 . TRBV9 . CASSVASGLAGELFF TGTGCCAGCAGCGTAGCGAGCGGTCTGGCCGGGGAGCTGTTTTTT